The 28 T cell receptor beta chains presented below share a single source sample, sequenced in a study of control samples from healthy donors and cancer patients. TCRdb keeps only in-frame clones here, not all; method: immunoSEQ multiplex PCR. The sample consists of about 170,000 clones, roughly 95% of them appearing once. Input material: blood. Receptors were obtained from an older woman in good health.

The CDR3 is CASSLVLAWMGGTQYF. CDR3 DNA: TGCGCCAGCAGCCTCGTCCTAGCTTGGATGGGTGGGACCCAGTACTTC. The chain employs TRBV5-1 and TRBJ2-5; D may be TRBD2 (5 bases). V shed 4 bases and J shed 7 bases, with 23 bases lying between them. CDR3 size: 16 residues. Per germline, CDR1 SGHRS and CDR2 YFSETQ.

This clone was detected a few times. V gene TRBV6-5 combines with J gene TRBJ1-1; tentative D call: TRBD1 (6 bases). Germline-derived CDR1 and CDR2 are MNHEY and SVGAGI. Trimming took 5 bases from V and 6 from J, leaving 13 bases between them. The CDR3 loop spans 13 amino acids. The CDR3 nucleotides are TGTGCCAGCAGTCCACTTGAGGGGGCTGAAGCTTTCTTT. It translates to CASSPLEGAEAFF.

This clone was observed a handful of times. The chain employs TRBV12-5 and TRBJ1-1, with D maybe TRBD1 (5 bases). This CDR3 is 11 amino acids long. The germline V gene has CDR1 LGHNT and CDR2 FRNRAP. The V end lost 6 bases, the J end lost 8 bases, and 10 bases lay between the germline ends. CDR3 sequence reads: CASGASGEAFF. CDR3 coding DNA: TGTGCTAGTGGCGCATCAGGGGAAGCTTTCTTT.

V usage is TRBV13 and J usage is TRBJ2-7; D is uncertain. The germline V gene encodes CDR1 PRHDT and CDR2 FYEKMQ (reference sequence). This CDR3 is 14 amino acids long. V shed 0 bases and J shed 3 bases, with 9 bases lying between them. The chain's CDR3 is CASSLGRRFYEQYF. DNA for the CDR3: TGTGCCAGCAGCTTAGGCAGACGGTTCTACGAGCAGTACTTC.

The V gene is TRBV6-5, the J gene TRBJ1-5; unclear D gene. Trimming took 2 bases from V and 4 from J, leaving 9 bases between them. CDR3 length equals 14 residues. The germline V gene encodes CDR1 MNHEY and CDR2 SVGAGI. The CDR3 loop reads CASSYQRTNQPQHF. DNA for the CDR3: TGTGCCAGCAGTTACCAAAGAACGAATCAGCCCCAGCATTTT.

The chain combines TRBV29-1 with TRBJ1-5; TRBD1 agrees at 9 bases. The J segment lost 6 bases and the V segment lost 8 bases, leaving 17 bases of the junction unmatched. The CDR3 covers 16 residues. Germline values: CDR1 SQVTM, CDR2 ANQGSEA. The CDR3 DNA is TGCAGCCCCTCTCCCCCCCCGGGACAGGGTAGTCAGCCCCAGCATTTT. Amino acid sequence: CSPSPPPGQGSQPQHF.

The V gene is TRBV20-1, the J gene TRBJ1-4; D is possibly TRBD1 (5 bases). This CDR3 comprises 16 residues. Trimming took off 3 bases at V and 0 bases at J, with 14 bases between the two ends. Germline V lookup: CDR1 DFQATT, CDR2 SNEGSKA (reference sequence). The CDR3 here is CSASSRGPATNEKLFF. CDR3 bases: TGCAGTGCTAGTTCTCGGGGACCTGCAACTAATGAAAAACTGTTTTTT.

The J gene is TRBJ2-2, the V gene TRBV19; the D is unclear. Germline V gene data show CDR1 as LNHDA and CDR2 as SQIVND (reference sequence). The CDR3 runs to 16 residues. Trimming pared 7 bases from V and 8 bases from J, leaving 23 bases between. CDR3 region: CASTRPTLAATGELFF. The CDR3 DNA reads TGTGCCAGTACCCGCCCTACACTTGCGGCTACGGGGGAGCTGTTTTTT. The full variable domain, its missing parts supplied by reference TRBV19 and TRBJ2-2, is DGGITQSPKYLFRKEGQNVTLSCEQNLNHDAMYWYRQDPGQGLRLIYYSQIVNDFQKGDIAEGYSVSREKKESFPLTVTSAQKNPTAFYLCASTRPTLAATGELFFGEGSRLTVL.

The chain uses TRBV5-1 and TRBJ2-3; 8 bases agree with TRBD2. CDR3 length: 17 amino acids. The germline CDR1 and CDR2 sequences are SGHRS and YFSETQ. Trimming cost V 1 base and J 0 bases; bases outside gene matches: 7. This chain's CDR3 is CASSLSGGRSSTDTQYF. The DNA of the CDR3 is TGCGCCAGCAGCTTGTCGGGGGGGAGATCTAGCACAGATACGCAGTATTTT. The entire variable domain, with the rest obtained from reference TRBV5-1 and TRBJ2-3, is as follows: KAGVTQTPRYLIKTRGQQVTLSCSPISGHRSVSWYQQTPGQGLQFLFEYFSETQRNKGNFPGRFSGRQFSNSRSEMNVSTLELGDSALYLCASSLSGGRSSTDTQYFGPGTRLTVL.

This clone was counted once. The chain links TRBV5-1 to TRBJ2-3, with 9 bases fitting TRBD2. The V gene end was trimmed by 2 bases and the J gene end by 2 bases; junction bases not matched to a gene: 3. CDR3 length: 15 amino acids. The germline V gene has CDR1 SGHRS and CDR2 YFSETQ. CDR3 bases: TGCGCCAGCAGCTTCGGCGGGGGGGACACAGATACGCAGTATTTT. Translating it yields CASSFGGGDTDTQYF.

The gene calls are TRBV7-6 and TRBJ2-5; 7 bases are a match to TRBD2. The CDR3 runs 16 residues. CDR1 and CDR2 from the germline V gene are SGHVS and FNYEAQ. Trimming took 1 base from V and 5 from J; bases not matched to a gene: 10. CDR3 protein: CASSLDSGGIGETQYF. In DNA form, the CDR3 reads TGTGCCAGCAGCTTAGATTCGGGGGGTATTGGCGAGACCCAGTACTTC.

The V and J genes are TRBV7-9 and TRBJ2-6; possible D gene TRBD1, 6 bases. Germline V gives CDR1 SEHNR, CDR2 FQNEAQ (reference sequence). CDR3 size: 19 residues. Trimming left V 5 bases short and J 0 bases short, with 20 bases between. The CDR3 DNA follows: TGTGCCAGCAGCCCCGTTTGGGACACCATTAACTCTGGGGCCAACGTCCTGACTTTC. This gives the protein CASSPVWDTINSGANVLTF.

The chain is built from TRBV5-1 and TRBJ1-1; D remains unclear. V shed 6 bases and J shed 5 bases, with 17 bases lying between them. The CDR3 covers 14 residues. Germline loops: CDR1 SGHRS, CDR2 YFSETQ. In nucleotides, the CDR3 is TGCGCCAGCACCCTAGAATCTACGAAGACTGAAGCTTTCTTT. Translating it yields CASTLESTKTEAFF.

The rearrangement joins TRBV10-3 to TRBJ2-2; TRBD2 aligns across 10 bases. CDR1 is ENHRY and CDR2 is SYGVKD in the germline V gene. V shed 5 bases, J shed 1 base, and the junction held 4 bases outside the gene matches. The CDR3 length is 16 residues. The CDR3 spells CAISSSGGVNTGELFF. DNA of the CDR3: TGTGCCATCAGTTCTAGCGGGGGCGTGAACACCGGGGAGCTGTTTTTT.

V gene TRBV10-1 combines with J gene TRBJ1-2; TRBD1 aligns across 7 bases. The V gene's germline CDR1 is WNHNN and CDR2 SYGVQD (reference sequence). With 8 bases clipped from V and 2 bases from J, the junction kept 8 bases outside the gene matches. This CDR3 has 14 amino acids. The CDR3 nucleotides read TGCGCCAGCTCCACAGGGGCCGGAAACTATGGCTACACCTTC. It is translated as CASSTGAGNYGYTF.

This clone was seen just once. CDR3 sequence: CATSSGTGWDGNTIYF. The CDR3 coding sequence is TGTGCCACCAGCAGCGGGACAGGGTGGGATGGAAACACCATATATTTT. The chain carries TRBV15 and TRBJ1-3, with 9 bases that match TRBD1. The J segment lost 3 bases and the V segment lost 3 bases, leaving 6 bases of the junction unmatched. Looked up from germline, CDR1 is LNHNV and CDR2 is YYDKDF (reference sequence). There are 16 residues in the CDR3.

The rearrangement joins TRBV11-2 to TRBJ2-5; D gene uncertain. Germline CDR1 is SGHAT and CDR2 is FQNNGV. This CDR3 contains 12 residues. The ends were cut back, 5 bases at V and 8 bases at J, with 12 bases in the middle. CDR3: CASSPQTLTQYF. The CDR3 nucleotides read TGTGCCAGCAGCCCTCAAACCTTAACCCAGTACTTC.

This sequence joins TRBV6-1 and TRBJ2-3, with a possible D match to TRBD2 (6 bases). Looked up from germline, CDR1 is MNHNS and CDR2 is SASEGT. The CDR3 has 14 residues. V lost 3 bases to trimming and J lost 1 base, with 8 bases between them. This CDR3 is CASSDSGGTDTQYF. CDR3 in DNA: TGTGCCAGCAGTGATTCGGGGGGCACAGATACGCAGTATTTT.

The CDR3 DNA follows: TGTGCCAGCAGCTTGACAGGGGGAGCGAACACTGAAGCTTTCTTT. Its translation is CASSLTGGANTEAFF. V gene TRBV5-4 combines with J gene TRBJ1-1, with TRBD1 identical over 8 bases. V was pared by 1 base and J by 1 base, with 3 bases of the junction left unmatched. This CDR3 is 15 amino acids long. CDR1 is SGHNT, CDR2 YYREEE, per germline (reference sequence).

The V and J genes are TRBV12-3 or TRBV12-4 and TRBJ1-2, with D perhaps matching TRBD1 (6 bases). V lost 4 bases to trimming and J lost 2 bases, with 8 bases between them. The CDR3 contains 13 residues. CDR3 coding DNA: TGTGCCAGCAGTTATGGACAGAACTATGGCTACACCTTC. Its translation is CASSYGQNYGYTF.

The CDR3 DNA sequence: TGTGCCATCAGTACCGACAGGGAGGGGTCACCCCTCCACTTT. This translates into CAISTDREGSPLHF. V usage is TRBV10-3 and J usage is TRBJ1-6; 7 bases fit TRBD1. This CDR3 is 14 amino acids long. Germline V lookup: CDR1 ENHRY, CDR2 SYGVKD. J lost 10 bases, V lost 5 bases, and 8 bases had no gene match.

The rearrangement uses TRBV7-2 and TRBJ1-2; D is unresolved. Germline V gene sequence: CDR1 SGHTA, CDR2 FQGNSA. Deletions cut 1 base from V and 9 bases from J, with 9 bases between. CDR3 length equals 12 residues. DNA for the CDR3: TGTGCCAGCAGCTTAGACGTCGGGAGCTACACCTTC. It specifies CASSLDVGSYTF.

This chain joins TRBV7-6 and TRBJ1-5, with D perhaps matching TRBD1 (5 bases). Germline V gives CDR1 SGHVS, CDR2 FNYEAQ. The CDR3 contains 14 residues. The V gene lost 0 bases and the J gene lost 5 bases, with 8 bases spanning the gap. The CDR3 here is CASSLAGDDQPQHF. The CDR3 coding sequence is TGTGCCAGCAGCTTAGCGGGGGACGATCAGCCCCAGCATTTT.

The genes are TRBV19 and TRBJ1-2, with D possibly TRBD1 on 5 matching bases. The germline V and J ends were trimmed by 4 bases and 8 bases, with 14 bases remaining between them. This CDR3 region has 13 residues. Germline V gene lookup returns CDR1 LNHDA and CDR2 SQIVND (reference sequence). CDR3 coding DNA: TGTGCCAGTAGTACCCCCCGGGGGAGAGGCTACACCTTC. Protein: CASSTPRGRGYTF.

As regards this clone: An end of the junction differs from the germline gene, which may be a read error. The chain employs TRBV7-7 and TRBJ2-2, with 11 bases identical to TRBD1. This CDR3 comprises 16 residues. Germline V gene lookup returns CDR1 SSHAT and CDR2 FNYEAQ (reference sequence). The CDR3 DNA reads TGTGCTAGCAGCCCGTGGACAGGGGGCCTGTCCGGGGAGCTGTTTTTT. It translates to CASSPWTGGLSGELFF.

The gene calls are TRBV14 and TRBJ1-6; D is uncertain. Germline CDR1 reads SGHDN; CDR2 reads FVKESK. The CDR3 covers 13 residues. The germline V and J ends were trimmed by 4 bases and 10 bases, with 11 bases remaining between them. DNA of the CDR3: TGTGCCAGCAGCCCTTGGTTACGCTCACCCCTCCACTTT. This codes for CASSPWLRSPLHF.

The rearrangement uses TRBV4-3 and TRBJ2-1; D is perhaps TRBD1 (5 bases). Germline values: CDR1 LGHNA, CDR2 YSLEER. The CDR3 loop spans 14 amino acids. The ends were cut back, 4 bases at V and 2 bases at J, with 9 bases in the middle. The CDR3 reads CASSRTNPYNEQFF. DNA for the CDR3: TGCGCCAGCAGCCGGACAAATCCCTACAATGAGCAGTTCTTC.

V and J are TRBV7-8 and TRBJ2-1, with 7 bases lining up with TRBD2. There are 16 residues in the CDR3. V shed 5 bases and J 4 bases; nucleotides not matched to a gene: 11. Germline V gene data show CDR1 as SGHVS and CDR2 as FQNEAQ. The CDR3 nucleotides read TGTGCCAGCAGCCCCACCGGGCGGGGGACTTACAATGAGCAGTTCTTC. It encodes CASSPTGRGTYNEQFF. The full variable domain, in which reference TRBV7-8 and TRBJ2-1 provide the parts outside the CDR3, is GAGVSQSPRYKVAKRGQDVALRCDPISGHVSLFWYQQALGQGPEFLTYFQNEAQLDKSGLPSDRFFAERPEGSVSTLKIQRTQQEDSAVYLCASSPTGRGTYNEQFFGPGTRLTVL.